This is a list of T cell receptor beta chains from one sample in a study of cytomegalovirus exposure and HLA in healthy donors. Sequenced by immunoSEQ multiplex PCR; TCRdb stores in-frame clones only, minus some. In the table there are hundreds of thousands of clones, approximately 88% of which are singletons. Sequenced input: PBMCs. These receptors were obtained from a woman aged 25 to 39 in good health and CMV-seropositive. CDR3s include the opening cysteine and the closing phenylalanine or tryptophan.

>15|TRBV11-3
CASSSTDRANYGYTF
>11|TRBV20-1
CSARDSYEQYF
>14|TRBV27
CASSSYRDNQPQHF
>11|TRBV27
CASTHTDTQYF
>13|TRBV6-5
CASRARGNQPQHF
>16|TRBV9
CASSLSGGRGPDTQYF
>15|TRBV5-6
CASSPGRGVDYGYTF
>13|TRBV7-2
CASSFTGPDTQYF
>15|TRBV6-1
CASSIRDYLTSEQYF
>14|TRBV19
CASSIRQGAEGYTF
>13|TRBV14
CASRPGGAYGYTF
>13|TRBV25-1
CASSELGHTEAFF
>17|TRBV29-1
CSVESLPSKSYQETQYF
>15|TRBV27
CASSFHQGGADEQYF
>16|TRBV7-2
CASTPGSEGPYQPQHF
>14|TRBV10-3
CAIRASPMNTEAFF